These T cell receptor beta chains were read from a single sample in a study of cytotoxic CD8 clonotypes in ibrutinib-treated CLL. Some clones are missing from TCRdb's copy, which holds only in-frame ones; the method was immunoSEQ multiplex PCR. This table holds about 76,000 clones, 70% to 90% found once. Source: PBMCs, taken before ibrutinib treatment. All receptors derive from a human donor with chronic lymphocytic leukemia. The CDR3 runs from the conserved cysteine through the conserved F or W. The D gene is left open where the match is weak. Clone size is given for some rows only: seen once, a few or many times, or a class if the clone is expanded.

abundance: -; j_gene: TRBJ2-1; d_gene: -; v_gene: TRBV5-4; CDR3aa: CASSLAPGISDNEQFF; CDR3nt: TGTGCCAGCAGCTTGGCCCCAGGTATCTCGGACAATGAGCAGTTCTTC
abundance: -; j_gene: TRBJ2-5; d_gene: -; v_gene: TRBV7-7; CDR3aa: CASSLGRELFETQYF; CDR3nt: TGTGCCAGCAGCTTAGGGAGGGAATTATTTGAGACCCAGTACTTC
abundance: -; j_gene: TRBJ2-7; d_gene: TRBD2; v_gene: TRBV11-3; CDR3aa: CASSQGLAGGYEQYF; CDR3nt: TGTGCCAGCAGCCAGGGTCTAGCGGGTGGATACGAGCAGTACTTC
abundance: -; j_gene: TRBJ2-5; d_gene: -; v_gene: TRBV5-4; CDR3aa: CASSTREVERETQYF; CDR3nt: TGTGCCAGCAGCACCCGGGAAGTAGAACGAGAGACCCAGTACTTC
abundance: -; j_gene: TRBJ2-1; d_gene: -; v_gene: TRBV11-3; CDR3aa: CRRLTPNEQFF; CDR3nt: TGTCGCCGACTAACCCCCAATGAGCAGTTCTTC
abundance: -; j_gene: TRBJ1-1; d_gene: TRBD1; v_gene: TRBV5-1; CDR3aa: CASSSSGTGVTEAFF; CDR3nt: TGCGCCAGCAGCTCATCCGGGACAGGGGTCACTGAAGCTTTCTTT
abundance: once; j_gene: TRBJ1-3; d_gene: TRBD1; v_gene: TRBV30; CDR3aa: CAWSVSGGPRTGNTIYF; CDR3nt: TGTGCCTGGAGTGTTTCAGGGGGCCCGAGGACTGGAAACACCATATATTTT
abundance: -; j_gene: TRBJ2-3; d_gene: TRBD2; v_gene: TRBV5-6; CDR3aa: CASGPSGYYTDTQYF; CDR3nt: TGTGCCAGCGGCCCTAGCGGGTACTACACAGATACGCAGTATTTT
abundance: -; j_gene: TRBJ1-5; d_gene: -; v_gene: TRBV28; CDR3aa: CASSPRPHREHQPQHF; CDR3nt: TGTGCCAGCAGTCCTCGGCCGCACAGGGAACATCAGCCCCAGCATTTT
abundance: -; j_gene: TRBJ2-7; d_gene: -; v_gene: TRBV7-2; CDR3aa: CASSSRGTVFYEQYF; CDR3nt: TGTGCCAGCAGCTCTCGCGGGACCGTTTTCTACGAGCAGTACTTC
abundance: -; j_gene: TRBJ2-7; d_gene: TRBD2; v_gene: TRBV30; CDR3aa: CAWSAVRLGLAGVAQYF; CDR3nt: TGTGCCTGGAGTGCTGTCCGGTTGGGACTAGCGGGAGTGGCGCAGTACTTC
abundance: -; j_gene: TRBJ1-5; d_gene: -; v_gene: TRBV27; CDR3aa: CASSAGPGRTSNQPQHF; CDR3nt: TGTGCCAGCAGTGCCGGACCGGGACGGACAAGCAATCAGCCCCAGCATTTT
abundance: few; j_gene: TRBJ2-5; d_gene: TRBD2; v_gene: TRBV9; CDR3aa: CASTPGGLAGAETQYF; CDR3nt: TGTGCCAGCACCCCAGGGGGGCTAGCGGGAGCAGAGACCCAGTACTTC
abundance: -; j_gene: TRBJ2-7; d_gene: -; v_gene: TRBV7-3; CDR3aa: CASSSIRTLGPPVEQYF; CDR3nt: TGTGCCAGCAGCTCAATCCGGACCCTGGGGCCCCCTGTCGAGCAGTACTTC
abundance: -; j_gene: TRBJ2-1; d_gene: TRBD2; v_gene: TRBV10-1; CDR3aa: CASSESPLLAGTYNEQFF; CDR3nt: TGCGCCAGCAGTGAGTCTCCCTTACTAGCGGGGACATACAATGAGCAGTTCTTC
abundance: -; j_gene: TRBJ2-1; d_gene: TRBD2; v_gene: TRBV4-3; CDR3aa: CASSQETSGRTNEQFF; CDR3nt: TGCGCCAGCAGCCAAGAGACTAGCGGGAGGACCAATGAGCAGTTCTTC
abundance: -; j_gene: TRBJ2-7; d_gene: -; v_gene: TRBV9; CDR3aa: CASSVAPGDPAYEQYF; CDR3nt: TGTGCCAGCAGCGTAGCTCCAGGCGACCCGGCCTACGAGCAGTACTTC
abundance: -; j_gene: TRBJ1-2; d_gene: TRBD1; v_gene: TRBV7-8; CDR3aa: CASSPRRKSNRGSDYGYTF; CDR3nt: TGTGCCAGCAGTCCTCGAAGGAAATCGAACAGGGGGTCGGACTATGGCTACACCTTC
abundance: -; j_gene: TRBJ2-5; d_gene: -; v_gene: TRBV5-5; CDR3aa: CASSLDPGDQETQYF; CDR3nt: TGTGCCAGCAGCTTGGATCCTGGGGACCAAGAGACCCAGTACTTC
abundance: once; j_gene: TRBJ2-1; d_gene: TRBD1; v_gene: TRBV5-6; CDR3aa: CASSLVDRGRYNEQFF; CDR3nt: TGTGCCAGCAGCTTGGTGGACAGGGGGAGATACAATGAGCAGTTCTTC
abundance: -; j_gene: TRBJ1-5; d_gene: TRBD1; v_gene: TRBV19; CDR3aa: CASSIPGGAGRQPQHF; CDR3nt: TGTGCCAGTAGTATTCCAGGGGGCGCGGGTAGGCAGCCCCAGCATTTT
abundance: -; j_gene: TRBJ2-5; d_gene: TRBD2; v_gene: TRBV6-1; CDR3aa: CASSARTSGGQETQYF; CDR3nt: TGTGCCAGCAGTGCCCGGACTAGCGGGGGGCAAGAGACCCAGTACTTC
abundance: -; j_gene: TRBJ2-7; d_gene: -; v_gene: TRBV29-1; CDR3aa: CSVVGRGRNYEQYF; CDR3nt: TGCAGCGTTGTAGGCCGGGGACGCAACTACGAGCAGTACTTC
abundance: few; j_gene: TRBJ1-5; d_gene: TRBD1; v_gene: TRBV28; CDR3aa: CASSRDRVNQPQHF; CDR3nt: TGTGCCAGCAGTCGGGACAGGGTAAATCAGCCCCAGCATTTT
abundance: -; j_gene: TRBJ2-3; d_gene: TRBD2; v_gene: TRBV4-3; CDR3aa: CASSQGTTSGRAGTDTQYF; CDR3nt: TGCGCCAGCAGCCAAGGTACCACTAGCGGGAGGGCCGGCACAGATACGCAGTATTTT
abundance: -; j_gene: TRBJ2-1; d_gene: TRBD2; v_gene: TRBV6-5; CDR3aa: CAASGTTPNNEQFF; CDR3nt: TGTGCCGCCTCCGGGACTACCCCCAACAATGAGCAGTTCTTC
abundance: -; j_gene: TRBJ1-1; d_gene: -; v_gene: TRBV5-1; CDR3aa: CASSFSRERVTEAFF; CDR3nt: TGCGCCAGCAGCTTTTCTAGGGAGAGGGTCACTGAAGCTTTCTTT
abundance: -; j_gene: TRBJ2-7; d_gene: -; v_gene: TRBV4-3; CDR3aa: CASSQERGFDSYEQYF; CDR3nt: TGCGCCAGCAGCCAAGAACGGGGCTTTGATTCCTACGAGCAGTACTTC
abundance: -; j_gene: TRBJ2-5; d_gene: -; v_gene: TRBV5-1; CDR3aa: CASSSGGETQYF; CDR3nt: TGCGCCAGCAGCTCTGGCGGGGAGACCCAGTACTTC
abundance: -; j_gene: TRBJ1-1; d_gene: -; v_gene: TRBV28; CDR3aa: CATTSGDFSTEAFF; CDR3nt: TGTGCCACCACCTCGGGGGATTTTAGCACTGAAGCTTTCTTT
abundance: -; j_gene: TRBJ1-1; d_gene: -; v_gene: TRBV29-1; CDR3aa: CSVENTEAFF; CDR3nt: TGCAGCGTTGAAAACACTGAAGCTTTCTTT
abundance: -; j_gene: TRBJ2-7; d_gene: -; v_gene: TRBV6-5; CDR3aa: CASRKGGEAYEQYF; CDR3nt: TGTGCCAGCAGGAAGGGGGGGGAGGCCTACGAGCAGTACTTC
abundance: -; j_gene: TRBJ2-1; d_gene: TRBD2; v_gene: TRBV29-1; CDR3aa: CSLGLAGVNEQFF; CDR3nt: TGCAGCCTGGGGCTAGCGGGAGTTAATGAGCAGTTCTTC
abundance: -; j_gene: TRBJ2-3; d_gene: -; v_gene: TRBV19; CDR3aa: CASSIVFDRNTDTQYF; CDR3nt: TGTGCCAGTAGTATAGTATTTGACAGAAACACAGATACGCAGTATTTT
abundance: -; j_gene: TRBJ1-1; d_gene: -; v_gene: TRBV29-1; CDR3aa: CSVGDTEAFF; CDR3nt: TGCAGCGTTGGTGACACTGAAGCTTTCTTT
abundance: few; j_gene: TRBJ2-6; d_gene: TRBD2; v_gene: TRBV27; CDR3aa: CASSLLGLAPSGANVLTF; CDR3nt: TGTGCCAGCAGTTTATTGGGACTAGCGCCTTCTGGGGCCAACGTCCTGACTTTC
abundance: once; j_gene: TRBJ2-3; d_gene: -; v_gene: TRBV29-1; CDR3aa: CSVPGVPQVDTQYF; CDR3nt: TGCAGCGTACCAGGGGTCCCACAGGTAGATACGCAGTATTTT
abundance: -; j_gene: TRBJ2-7; d_gene: -; v_gene: TRBV7-8; CDR3aa: CASGSSNAYYEQYF; CDR3nt: TGTGCCAGCGGCTCGAGCAACGCTTATTACGAGCAGTACTTC
abundance: -; j_gene: TRBJ2-1; d_gene: -; v_gene: TRBV27; CDR3aa: CASSPLEGGVNEQFF; CDR3nt: TGTGCCAGCAGTCCCCTCGAGGGGGGGGTTAATGAGCAGTTCTTC
abundance: few; j_gene: TRBJ1-3; d_gene: -; v_gene: TRBV7-9; CDR3aa: CASSSWTPVSGNTIYF; CDR3nt: TGTGCCAGCAGCTCCTGGACCCCAGTATCTGGAAACACCATATATTTT
abundance: once; j_gene: TRBJ2-5; d_gene: -; v_gene: TRBV10-1; CDR3aa: CASSGSGIETQYF; CDR3nt: TGCGCCAGCAGTGGCTCCGGGATAGAGACCCAGTACTTC
abundance: -; j_gene: TRBJ1-1; d_gene: -; v_gene: TRBV28; CDR3aa: CASSLPGRTEAFF; CDR3nt: TGTGCCAGCAGTTTACCAGGTCGCACTGAAGCTTTCTTT
abundance: -; j_gene: TRBJ2-1; d_gene: TRBD2; v_gene: TRBV29-1; CDR3aa: CSVTPGLAGVKFYNEQFF; CDR3nt: TGCAGCGTCACACCGGGACTAGCGGGAGTGAAGTTCTACAATGAGCAGTTCTTC
abundance: -; j_gene: TRBJ2-7; d_gene: -; v_gene: TRBV27; CDR3aa: CASSGGYEQYF; CDR3nt: TGTGCCAGCAGCGGGGGATACGAGCAGTACTTC
abundance: -; j_gene: TRBJ2-3; d_gene: TRBD2; v_gene: TRBV9; CDR3aa: CASSVDSGSYADTQYF; CDR3nt: TGTGCCAGCAGCGTAGATAGCGGGAGTTATGCAGATACGCAGTATTTT
abundance: -; j_gene: TRBJ2-3; d_gene: -; v_gene: TRBV4-3; CDR3aa: CASSQDRAVFTDTQYF; CDR3nt: TGCGCCAGCAGCCAAGATAGGGCGGTGTTCACAGATACGCAGTATTTT
abundance: once; j_gene: TRBJ2-1; d_gene: TRBD1; v_gene: TRBV19; CDR3aa: CASSISGTGPYNEQFF; CDR3nt: TGTGCCAGTAGTATAAGTGGGACAGGACCCTACAATGAGCAGTTCTTC
abundance: -; j_gene: TRBJ2-1; d_gene: TRBD2; v_gene: TRBV10-3; CDR3aa: CAISYLAGGPDNEQFF; CDR3nt: TGTGCCATCAGTTATTTAGCGGGAGGGCCGGACAATGAGCAGTTCTTC
abundance: -; j_gene: TRBJ2-2; d_gene: TRBD2; v_gene: TRBV30; CDR3aa: CAWSVGAGGMTGELFF; CDR3nt: TGTGCCTGGAGTGTTGGAGCGGGAGGGATGACCGGGGAGCTGTTTTTT
abundance: -; j_gene: TRBJ2-7; d_gene: -; v_gene: TRBV9; CDR3aa: CASSPDGAPSSYEQYF; CDR3nt: TGTGCCAGCAGCCCCGACGGGGCACCGAGCTCCTACGAGCAGTACTTC
abundance: -; j_gene: TRBJ2-7; d_gene: -; v_gene: TRBV29-1; CDR3aa: CSVEARQATPLCSLYEQYF; CDR3nt: TGCAGCGTTGAAGCGCGGCAGGCCACACCTCTCTGCAGCCTCTACGAGCAGTACTTC
abundance: -; j_gene: TRBJ2-7; d_gene: TRBD2; v_gene: TRBV7-2; CDR3aa: CASSPSGRNWYEQYF; CDR3nt: TGTGCCAGCAGCCCTAGCGGGAGGAATTGGTACGAGCAGTACTTC
abundance: -; j_gene: TRBJ1-1; d_gene: -; v_gene: TRBV6-5; CDR3aa: CASSYGGSEAFF; CDR3nt: TGTGCCAGCAGTTACGGTGGCTCTGAAGCTTTCTTT
abundance: once; j_gene: TRBJ2-7; d_gene: TRBD1; v_gene: TRBV10-1; CDR3aa: CASSDHGTAAYEQYF; CDR3nt: TGCGCCAGCAGTGACCACGGGACAGCAGCCTACGAGCAGTACTTC
abundance: -; j_gene: TRBJ2-1; d_gene: TRBD2; v_gene: TRBV5-6; CDR3aa: CASSLTGGSDNEQFF; CDR3nt: TGTGCCAGCAGCTTGACGGGGGGATCGGACAATGAGCAGTTCTTC
abundance: -; j_gene: TRBJ1-1; d_gene: -; v_gene: TRBV4-3; CDR3aa: CASSQIPGGTEAFF; CDR3nt: TGCGCCAGCAGCCAAATACCGGGGGGCACGGAAGCTTTCTTT
abundance: once; j_gene: TRBJ2-1; d_gene: -; v_gene: TRBV7-3; CDR3aa: CASSLDSYNEQFF; CDR3nt: TGTGCCAGCAGCTTAGACTCCTACAATGAGCAGTTCTTC
abundance: once; j_gene: TRBJ1-2; d_gene: TRBD1; v_gene: TRBV7-9; CDR3aa: CASSLGGGPNYGYTF; CDR3nt: TGTGCCAGCAGCTTAGGAGGGGGCCCAAACTATGGCTACACCTTC
abundance: -; j_gene: TRBJ1-3; d_gene: -; v_gene: TRBV19; CDR3aa: CASSPERDSGNTIYF; CDR3nt: TGTGCCAGTAGTCCCGAGAGGGACTCTGGAAACACCATATATTTT